This T cell receptor beta chain was sequenced for a study of shared clonotypes between healthy human individuals. On the study more broadly: Donors consisted of two women and three men between 18 and 49.

Generated by immunoSEQ multiplex PCR, the TCRdb table keeps only in-frame clones and is missing some. In the table there are hundreds of thousands of clones, about four fifths of which are singletons. Broader study findings: Only blood samples were collected, and tissue repertoires likely differ.

Unsorted material relied on tens of millions of PBMCs as the source of genomic DNA. To note about this clone: Its antigen is currently unknown.

Trimming left V 8 bases short and J 0 bases short, with 8 bases between. Germline V CDR1 and CDR2: ENHRY, SYGVKD. The CDR3 has 13 amino acids. This sequence joins TRBV10-3 and TRBJ2-1; D is unresolved. The material sequenced was PBMCs. The receptor was derived from a woman in her forties in good health. Some clones in this sample may be carry-over from other donors' samples. The CDR3 loop reads CAISDGSYNEQFF. The CDR3 coding sequence is TGTGCCATCTCCGATGGCTCCTACAATGAGCAGTTCTTC.